This T cell receptor beta chain was captured in a study of cytomegalovirus exposure and HLA in healthy donors. Across the whole study: Earlier work reported 110 million or so unique TCR beta sequences from 150 million to 200 million T cells. Study observations and caveats: Clonal expansion was found to be greater in HLA-associated TCR beta chains than in equally common others in a later analysis.

Comment on this clone: What it binds is not known.

Both 60 Vbeta primers and 13 Jbeta primers went into the PCR. The table came from immunoSEQ multiplex PCR; TCRdb's copy has only in-frame clones and leaves some out. The sample has some 140,000 clones; more than 80% are singletons. The donors (healthy individuals) were bone marrow donors. Germline values: CDR1 SGHRS, CDR2 YFSETQ. V shed 4 bases and J 3 bases; nucleotides not matched to a gene: 10. The CDR3 covers 15 residues. Source material: PBMCs. This chain uses TRBV5-1 with TRBJ2-7, with 7 bases identical to TRBD2. This clonotype was obtained from a woman aged 25 to 39 in good health and CMV-seropositive. CDR3 in amino acids: CASSLGVTSSYEQYF. DNA of the CDR3: TGCGCCAGCAGCCTCGGCGTGACTAGCAGCTACGAGCAGTACTTC.